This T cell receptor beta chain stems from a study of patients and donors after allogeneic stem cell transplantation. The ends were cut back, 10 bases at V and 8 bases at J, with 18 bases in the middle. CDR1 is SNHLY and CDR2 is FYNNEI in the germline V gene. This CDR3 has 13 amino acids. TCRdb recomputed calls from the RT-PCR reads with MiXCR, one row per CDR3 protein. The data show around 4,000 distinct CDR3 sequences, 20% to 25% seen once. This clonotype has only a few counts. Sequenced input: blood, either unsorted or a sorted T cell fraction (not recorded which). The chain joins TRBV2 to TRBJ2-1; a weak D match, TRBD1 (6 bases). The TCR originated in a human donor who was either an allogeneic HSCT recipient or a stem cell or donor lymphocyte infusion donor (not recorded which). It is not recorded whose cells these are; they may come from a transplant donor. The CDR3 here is CATTRQDSYEQFF. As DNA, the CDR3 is TGTGCCACCACAAGACAGGATTCATATGAGCAGTTCTTC.